These T cell receptor beta chains were read from a single sample in a study of control samples from healthy donors and cancer patients. Data came from immunoSEQ multiplex PCR; TCRdb stores just in-frame clones and leaves some out. Found here are over 100,000 clones, more than 80% of them singletons; the top ten hold about 2.7%. The source material was blood. The origin of the receptors is a man aged 40-49 years in good health. The CDR3 runs from the conserved cysteine through the conserved F or W. D genes are given only for firm matches. Clone size is given for some rows only: seen once, a few or many times, or a class if the clone is expanded.

TRBV27,TRBD1,TRBJ1-1,-,TGTGCCAGCGGGACATTATCGACAGGGGGCGGTAACACTGAAGCTTTCTTT,CASGTLSTGGGNTEAFF
TRBV19,-,TRBJ1-2,-,TGTGCCAGTAGTGTCACCCGACTCGAAAACTATGGCTACACCTTC,CASSVTRLENYGYTF
TRBV5-5,-,TRBJ2-5,-,TGTGCCAGCAGCTTGTTCGATGCGGGGGAGACCCAGTACTTC,CASSLFDAGETQYF
TRBV5-1,-,TRBJ1-2,-,TGCGCCAGCAGCTCCTCGCGGGCGGACTTACGCACCTTC,CASSSSRADLRTF
TRBV5-1,-,TRBJ2-3,-,TGCGCCAGCTGTCTCGGGACGGCTAGCACAGATACGCAGTATTTT,CASCLGTASTDTQYF
TRBV7-8,-,TRBJ2-7,-,TGTGCCAGCAGCGACGGGGACGGAACCTCCTACGAGCAGTACTTC,CASSDGDGTSYEQYF
TRBV15,-,TRBJ2-5,-,TGTGCCACCAGCAGAGGTGCGCAGACCCAGTACTTC,CATSRGAQTQYF
TRBV28,-,TRBJ1-5,once,TGTGCCACGGGGGCTCTCAATCAGCCCCAGCATTTT,CATGALNQPQHF
TRBV2,TRBD1,TRBJ1-1,-,TGTGCCAGCAGCCCAAACAGGGGGTGGAGCACTGAAGCTTTCTTT,CASSPNRGWSTEAFF
TRBV18,-,TRBJ2-7,-,TGTGCCAGCTCACCCCAGTACGGGCGCAACTCCTACGAGCAGTACTTC,CASSPQYGRNSYEQYF
TRBV5-1,-,TRBJ2-7,-,TGCGCCAGCAGCTTAGGCCCTATGAACTACGAGCAGTACTTC,CASSLGPMNYEQYF
TRBV18,-,TRBJ1-2,-,TGTGCCAGCTCACCAGAACAGTACTATGGCTACACCTTC,CASSPEQYYGYTF
TRBV7-9,-,TRBJ1-5,-,TGTGCCAGCAGCCGGGGGATGGGCAATCAGCCCCAGCATTTT,CASSRGMGNQPQHF
TRBV7-2,-,TRBJ1-3,-,TGTGCCAGCAGCTTAATGTCACTCGTACTTCCCGGAAACACCATATATTTT,CASSLMSLVLPGNTIYF
TRBV2,-,TRBJ2-3,-,TGTGCCAGCAGATTTCAAGCCACAGATACGCAGTATTTT,CASRFQATDTQYF
TRBV7-9,-,TRBJ1-5,-,TGTGCCAGCAGCTTCAGAGATAGCAATCAGCCCCAGCATTTT,CASSFRDSNQPQHF
TRBV2,TRBD1,TRBJ1-2,-,TGTGCCAGCGGGACAGGGAGTAACTATGGCTACACCTTC,CASGTGSNYGYTF
TRBV5-4,-,TRBJ1-1,-,TGTGCCAGCAGCCCGAATCAGGGGATGAACACTGAAGCTTTCTTT,CASSPNQGMNTEAFF
TRBV12-3/TRBV12-4,-,TRBJ2-5,-,TGTGCCAGCAGTCCCCGGGAGACCCAGTACTTC,CASSPRETQYF
TRBV3-1/TRBV3-2,-,TRBJ2-3,-,TGTGCCAGCAGGAGGGCACTCACAGATACGCAGTATTTT,CASRRALTDTQYF